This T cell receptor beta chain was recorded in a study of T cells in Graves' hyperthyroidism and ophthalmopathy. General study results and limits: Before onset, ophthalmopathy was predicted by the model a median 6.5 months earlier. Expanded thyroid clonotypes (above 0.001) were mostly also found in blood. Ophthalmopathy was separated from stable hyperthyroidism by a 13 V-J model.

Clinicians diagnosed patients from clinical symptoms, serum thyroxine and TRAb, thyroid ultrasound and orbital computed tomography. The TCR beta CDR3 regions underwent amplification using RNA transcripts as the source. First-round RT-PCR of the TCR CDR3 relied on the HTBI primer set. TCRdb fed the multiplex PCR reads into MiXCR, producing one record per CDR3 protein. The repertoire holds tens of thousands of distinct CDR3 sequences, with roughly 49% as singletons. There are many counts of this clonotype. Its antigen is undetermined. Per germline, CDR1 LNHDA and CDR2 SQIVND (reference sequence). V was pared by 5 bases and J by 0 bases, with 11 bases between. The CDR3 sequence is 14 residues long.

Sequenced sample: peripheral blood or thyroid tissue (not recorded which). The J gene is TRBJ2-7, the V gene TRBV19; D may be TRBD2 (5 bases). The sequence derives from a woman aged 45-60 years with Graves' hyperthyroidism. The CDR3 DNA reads TGTGCCAGTAGTCCGACTACCCTCTCCTACGAGCAGTACTTC. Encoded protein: CASSPTTLSYEQYF.